This T cell receptor beta chain was found in a study of identical twins. Study-level findings and limits: Cross-sectional statistics, not tracking of the same donors, supported the conclusions.

Germline-derived CDR1 and CDR2 are SGHNT and YYREEE (reference sequence). The CDR3 consists of 15 residues. V was trimmed by 4 bases and J by 4 bases, leaving 15 bases between them. Unique molecular identifiers were present on cDNA, and template switching added a universal primer site. TCRdb re-analysed the 5' RACE reads in MiXCR, keeping a single row per CDR3 protein. The table lists roughly 1.6 million distinct CDR3 sequences, around 33% of them singletons. This clonotype was seen only a few times. Its antigen is not identified. The sequencing sample was made of cord blood. J is TRBJ2-1 and V is TRBV5-4, with D perhaps matching TRBD2 (6 bases). The TCR comes from a newborn girl in good health. The CDR3 nucleotides are TGTGCCAGCAGCAGTGGGGGACTTCAGTACAATGAGCAGTTCTTC. It encodes CASSSGGLQYNEQFF.